This T cell receptor beta chain was observed in a study of cytomegalovirus exposure and HLA in healthy donors. Study-level points and caveats: Most of the TCR beta V segments (in an earlier analysis) were productive either about 87% or about 30% of the time.

Trimming stripped 2 bases from V and 1 base from J, with 11 bases between. The CDR3 extends over 16 amino acids. The germline V gene encodes CDR1 MNHEY and CDR2 SVGAGI. Only a few counts were recorded for this clone. Its antigen remains unknown. The PCR was carried out with 60 Vbeta primers and 13 Jbeta primers. Per the original data handling: Later work found about 80 million unique TCR beta chains, with approximately 12 million shared. Profiled with immunoSEQ multiplex PCR; TCRdb holds only in-frame clones, not every one. V and J calls and clone size are as listed in that table; D and trimming were resolved from the DNA. Here the sample spans 130,000 to 150,000 clones, about three quarters being singletons.

The receptor was isolated from a man aged 40-50 years in good health and CMV-seropositive. The chain carries TRBV6-5 and TRBJ2-2, with D possibly being TRBD1 (6 bases). Source material: PBMCs. This CDR3 reads CASSYRTVENTGELFF. CDR3 coding DNA: TGTGCCAGCAGTTACCGGACAGTCGAGAACACCGGGGAGCTGTTTTTT.